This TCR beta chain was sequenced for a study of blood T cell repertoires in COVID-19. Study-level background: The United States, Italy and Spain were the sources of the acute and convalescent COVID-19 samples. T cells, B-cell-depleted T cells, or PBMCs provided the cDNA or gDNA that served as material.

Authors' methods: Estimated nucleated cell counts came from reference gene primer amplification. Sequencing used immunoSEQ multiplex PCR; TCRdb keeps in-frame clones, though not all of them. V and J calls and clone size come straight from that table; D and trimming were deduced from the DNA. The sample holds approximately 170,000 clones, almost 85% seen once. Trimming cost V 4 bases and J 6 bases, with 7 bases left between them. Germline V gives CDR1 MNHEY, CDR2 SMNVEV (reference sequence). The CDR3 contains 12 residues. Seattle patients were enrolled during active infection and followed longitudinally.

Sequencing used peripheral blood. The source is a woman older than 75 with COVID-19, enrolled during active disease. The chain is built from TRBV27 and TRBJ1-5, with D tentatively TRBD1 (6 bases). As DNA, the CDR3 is TGTGCCAGCAGTTCCAGGGGTCAGCCCCAGCATTTT. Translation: CASSSRGQPQHF.